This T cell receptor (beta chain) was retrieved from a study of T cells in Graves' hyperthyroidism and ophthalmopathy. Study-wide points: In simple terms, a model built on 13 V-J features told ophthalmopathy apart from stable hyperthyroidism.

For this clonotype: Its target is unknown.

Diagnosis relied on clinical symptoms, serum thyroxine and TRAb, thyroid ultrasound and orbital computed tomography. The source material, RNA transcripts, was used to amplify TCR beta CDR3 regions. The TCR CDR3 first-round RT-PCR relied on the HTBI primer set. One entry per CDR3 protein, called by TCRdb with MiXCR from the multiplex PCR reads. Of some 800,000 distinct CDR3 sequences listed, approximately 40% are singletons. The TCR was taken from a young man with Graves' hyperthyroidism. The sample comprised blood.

The CDR3, as DNA: TGTGCCAGCAGCTACTTAAGGGGAGACAGTAGCCAAGAGACCCAGTACTTC. Its protein is CASSYLRGDSSQETQYF. The rearrangement links TRBV5-4 to TRBJ2-5; D possibly uses TRBD1 or TRBD2 (5 bases each). Germline V gene data show CDR1 as SGHNT and CDR2 as YYREEE (reference sequence). The germline V and J ends were trimmed by 3 bases and 1 base, with 19 bases remaining between them. The CDR3 spans 17 residues.